Shown below are 23 T cell receptor beta chains from a single sample sequenced in a study of identical twins. Each CDR3 protein is one row after TCRdb ran MiXCR on the 5' RACE reads. The sample consists of around 1.7 million distinct CDR3 sequences, around a third of them appearing once. Material: cord blood. The source is a newborn girl in good health.

This rearrangement joins TRBV20-1 to TRBJ2-1; 7 nucleotides match TRBD2. This CDR3 has 15 residues. The V gene end was trimmed by 0 bases and the J gene end by 9 bases; junction bases not matched to a gene: 11. Per germline, CDR1 DFQATT and CDR2 SNEGSKA (reference sequence). The CDR3 bases are TGCAGTGCTAGAGATCGATGGACTAGTTTGGGTGAGCAGTTCTTC. Translating gives CSARDRWTSLGEQFF.

This clonotype was detected a few times. The chain couples TRBV7-2 to TRBJ2-3; possible D gene TRBD1, 6 bases. The CDR3 is 14 residues long. The germline CDR1 and CDR2 sequences are SGHTA and FQGNSA. The V and J ends lost 5 bases and 0 bases respectively, with 9 bases between them. CDR3 coding DNA: TGTGCCAGCAGCCAGGGACATAGCACAGATACGCAGTATTTT. Encoded protein: CASSQGHSTDTQYF.

This clonotype was counted a few times. The chain employs TRBV3-1 and TRBJ1-3; no clear D gene. Trimming cost V 3 bases and J 0 bases, with 3 bases left between them. This CDR3 has 13 residues. Germline V gene data show CDR1 as LGHDT and CDR2 as YNNKEL (reference sequence). The CDR3 bases are TGTGCCAGCAGCCAGGACTCTGGAAACACCATATATTTT. Translating it yields CASSQDSGNTIYF. Based on the CDR3 plus reference TRBV3-1 and TRBJ1-3, the full variable domain is DTAVSQTPKYLVTQMGNDKSIKCEQNLGHDTMYWYKQDSKKFLKIMFSYNNKELIINETVPNRFSPKSPDKAHLNLHINSLELGDSAVYFCASSQDSGNTIYFGEGSWLTVV.

This clonotype was detected a few times. The rearrangement uses TRBV5-5 and TRBJ1-5; D is undetermined. Trimming left V 4 bases short and J 0 bases short, with 17 bases between. The CDR3 consists of 17 residues. Germline V lookup: CDR1 SGHKS, CDR2 YYEKEE (reference sequence). CDR3 sequence (DNA): TGTGCCAGCAGCCCAATACCCCGATCGGATAGCAATCAGCCCCAGCATTTT. It yields the protein CASSPIPRSDSNQPQHF.

This clonotype showed up just a few times. The chain carries TRBV29-1 and TRBJ2-6, with a weak D call TRBD1 (6 bases). The germline V gene has CDR1 SQVTM and CDR2 ANQGSEA. V dropped 4 bases and J dropped 1 base, with 17 bases sitting between them. The CDR3 spans 17 residues. CDR3 nucleotide sequence: TGCAGCGTTGCCGGAGGCAGGGGAAAATCTGGGGCCAACGTCCTGACTTTC. Translated, it gives CSVAGGRGKSGANVLTF. Full variable domain (rest looked up from reference TRBV29-1 and TRBJ2-6): SAVISQKPSRDICQRGTSLTIQCQVDSQVTMMFWYRQQPGQSLTLIATANQGSEATYESGFVIDKFPISRPNLTFSTLTVSNMSPEDSSIYLCSVAGGRGKSGANVLTFGAGSRLTVL.

This chain links TRBV28 with TRBJ1-5, with 7 bases identical to TRBD1. This CDR3 has 15 amino acids. Germline V CDR1 and CDR2: MDHEN, SYDVKM. J gave up 3 bases and V 2 bases, and 4 bases lay outside the gene matches. The CDR3 nucleotides are TGTGCCAGCAGTTTAAGAGACAGGGCCAATCAGCCCCAGCATTTT. Translating it yields CASSLRDRANQPQHF.

The rearrangement joins TRBV6-6 to TRBJ1-2; D perhaps matches TRBD1 (5 bases). Germline CDR1 MNHNY, CDR2 SVGAGI (reference sequence). Trimming stripped 2 bases from V and 4 bases from J, with 11 bases between. The CDR3 covers 14 residues. The CDR3 loop is CASSYPARAYGYTF. For the CDR3, the DNA is TGTGCCAGCAGTTACCCGGCCAGGGCCTATGGCTACACCTTC.

The table lists this clonotype with a few counts. The chain joins TRBV7-2 to TRBJ1-1; D gene unclear. Germline V lookup: CDR1 SGHTA, CDR2 FQGNSA. Trimming removed 1 base from V and 4 bases from J, with 13 bases in between. This CDR3 comprises 15 residues. In DNA, the CDR3 is TGTGCCAGCAGCTTAGGAGGTCAGTTTGGCACTGAAGCTTTCTTT. It yields the protein CASSLGGQFGTEAFF.

This clonotype has just a few counts. The chain uses TRBV29-1 and TRBJ2-4; possibly TRBD1 for D (6 bases). Gene TRBJ2-7 matches the end of the DNA better, so the J call may be wrong. CDR3 size: 13 residues. From germline, CDR1 is SQVTM and CDR2 ANQGSEA. As DNA, the CDR3 is TGCAGCGTTAAGCAGGGGAACTCCTACGAGCAGTACTTC. Its protein is CSVKQGNSYEQYF.

The CDR3 region is CASKAALEAKNIQYF. As DNA, the CDR3 is TGTGCCAGCAAGGCAGCGTTGGAGGCCAAAAACATTCAGTACTTC. The rearrangement links TRBV27 to TRBJ2-4; D unclear. Trimming left V 7 bases short and J 1 base short, with 14 bases between. Germline lookup yields CDR1 MNHEY and CDR2 SMNVEV (reference sequence). This CDR3 is 15 amino acids long.

This clonotype was found a few times. The rearrangement joins TRBV7-2 to TRBJ2-7; 9 positions match TRBD2. V gave up 8 bases and J gave up 0 bases; unmatched junction bases: 5. The germline CDR1 and CDR2 sequences are SGHTA and FQGNSA. CDR3 length: 14 amino acids. The CDR3 nucleotides read TGTGCCAGCCGCCGCGGGGGGGACTCCTACGAGCAGTACTTC. Translation: CASRRGGDSYEQYF.

A note on this clonotype: A much larger clone lies one base from this, so it may be a read error. V gene TRBV12-3 or TRBV12-4 combines with J gene TRBJ2-1, with D maybe TRBD1 (5 bases). Trimming took 6 bases from V and 13 from J, leaving 25 bases between them. This CDR3 contains 15 residues. This CDR3 reads CASRDGHAYQETQFF. The CDR3 nucleotides read TGTGCCAGCAGGGACGGACACGCATACCAAGAGACCCAGTTCTTC.

This clonotype has at least ten counts. V is TRBV12-3 or TRBV12-4 and J is TRBJ2-1; TRBD1 is a possible D gene (6 bases). CDR3 size: 14 residues. Trimming left V 0 bases short and J 5 bases short, with 8 bases between. The DNA of the CDR3 is TGTGCCAGCAGTTTAGCGGGGGACAACAATGAGCAGTTCTTC. As protein: CASSLAGDNNEQFF.

V is TRBV27 and J is TRBJ2-1; TRBD2 aligns across 10 bases. Germline V gene lookup returns CDR1 MNHEY and CDR2 SMNVEV (reference sequence). The CDR3 consists of 17 residues. The junction had 10 bases not matched to a gene; V was cut back by 6 bases and J by 2 bases. As DNA, the CDR3 is TGTGCCAGCAGCCCATTAATAGCGGGGGGCCCCTACAATGAGCAGTTCTTC. Its translation: CASSPLIAGGPYNEQFF.

Points on this clonotype: This could be a read error, since a much larger clone is one nucleotide away. The J gene is TRBJ2-7, the V gene TRBV5-1; the D is unclear. The CDR3 contains 13 residues. Germline V gives CDR1 SGHRS, CDR2 YFSETQ. Written as DNA, the CDR3 is TGCGCCAGCAGCGGCAGCCACTCCTGCGAGCAGTACTTC. Translation: CASSGSHSCEQYF.

This clonotype has a handful of counts. V and J are TRBV7-2 and TRBJ2-1; TRBD2 matches at 11 bases. This CDR3 has 14 residues. The germline gives CDR1 SGHTA, CDR2 FQGNSA. The V and J ends lost 7 bases and 5 bases, in that order; junction bases with no gene match: 4. CDR3 DNA sequence: TGTGCCAGCACCCTAGCGGGGGGAGACAATGAGCAGTTCTTC. Translating gives CASTLAGGDNEQFF.

The J gene is TRBJ1-1, the V gene TRBV7-6, with D possibly matching TRBD1 (6 bases). Germline loops: CDR1 SGHVS, CDR2 FNYEAQ. Trimming shortened V by 5 bases and J by 10 bases, and 11 bases separated the two germline ends. The CDR3 is made up of 11 amino acids. CDR3 DNA sequence: TGTGCCAGCAGCCCCAGGGACATAGCTTTCTTT. It is translated as CASSPRDIAFF.

J is TRBJ1-2 and V is TRBV7-2; D is possibly TRBD1 (5 bases). This CDR3 region has 15 residues. V shed 0 bases and J shed 0 bases, with 8 bases lying between them. Germline CDR1 is SGHTA and CDR2 is FQGNSA. CDR3 amino acids: CASSLATVPNYGYTF. The CDR3 bases are TGTGCCAGCAGCTTAGCGACAGTCCCTAACTATGGCTACACCTTC. Full variable domain (rest looked up from reference TRBV7-2 and TRBJ1-2): GAGVSQSPSNKVTEKGKDVELRCDPISGHTALYWYRQSLGQGLEFLIYFQGNSAPDKSGLPSDRFSAERTGGSVSTLTIQRTQQEDSAVYLCASSLATVPNYGYTFGSGTRLTVV.

There are a few counts of this clonotype. The genes are TRBV7-6 and TRBJ2-7; D is perhaps TRBD1 or TRBD2 (5 bases each). The CDR3 has 15 residues. Germline CDR1 reads SGHVS; CDR2 reads FNYEAQ. V shed 2 bases and J shed 2 bases, with 13 bases lying between them. CDR3 sequence reads: CASSLYDRGTYEQYF. In DNA form, the CDR3 reads TGTGCCAGCAGCTTATACGACAGAGGGACCTACGAGCAGTACTTC.

The chain carries TRBV6-6 and TRBJ1-5; 7 bases map to TRBD1. Germline V gene sequence: CDR1 MNHNY, CDR2 SVGAGI (reference sequence). The CDR3 totals 16 residues. The trim removed 8 bases at V and 1 base at J, leaving 11 bases unmatched. CDR3 nucleotides: TGTGCCAGCGGGACGGGCAGGGGGTTAAGCAATCAGCCCCAGCATTTT. Amino acids: CASGTGRGLSNQPQHF.

The chain is built from TRBV5-6 and TRBJ2-3; 14 nucleotides match TRBD2. This CDR3 contains 19 residues. V lost 3 bases and J lost 2; bases outside the gene matches: 11. CDR1 SGHDT and CDR2 YYEEEE come from the germline V gene. The CDR3 spells CASSSRPGLAGVFTDTQYF. In DNA form, the CDR3 reads TGTGCCAGCAGCTCAAGGCCGGGACTAGCGGGAGTGTTCACAGATACGCAGTATTTT.

The chain joins TRBV11-3 to TRBJ2-2; no firm D call. Germline CDR1 SGHNT, CDR2 YENEEA. Trimming took off 2 bases at V and 6 bases at J, with 4 bases between the two ends. The CDR3 covers 12 residues. CDR3 DNA sequence: TGTGCCAGCAGCTTATACCCCGGGGAGCTGTTTTTT. It yields the protein CASSLYPGELFF.

This clonotype was seen repeatedly, ten times or more. This chain uses TRBV29-1 with TRBJ2-5; 7 nucleotides line up with TRBD1. The CDR3 covers 14 residues. CDR1 and CDR2 from the germline V gene are SQVTM and ANQGSEA. The J segment lost 2 bases and the V segment lost 6 bases, leaving 9 bases of the junction unmatched. CDR3 region: CSVFGQVGQETQYF. The CDR3, as DNA: TGCAGCGTCTTCGGACAGGTGGGGCAAGAGACCCAGTACTTC.